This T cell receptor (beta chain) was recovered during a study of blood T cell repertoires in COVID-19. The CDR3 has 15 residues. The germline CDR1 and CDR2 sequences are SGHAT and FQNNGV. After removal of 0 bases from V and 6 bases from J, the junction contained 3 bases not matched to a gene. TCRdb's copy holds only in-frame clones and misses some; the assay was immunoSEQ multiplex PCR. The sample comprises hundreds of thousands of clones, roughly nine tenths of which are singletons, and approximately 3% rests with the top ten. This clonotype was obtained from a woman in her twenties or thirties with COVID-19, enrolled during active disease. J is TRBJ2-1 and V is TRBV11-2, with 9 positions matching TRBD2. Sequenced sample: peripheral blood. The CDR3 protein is CASSLETSGFNEQFF. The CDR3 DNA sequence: TGTGCCAGCAGCTTAGAGACTAGCGGATTCAATGAGCAGTTCTTC.